A selection of T cell receptor beta chains follows, all from one sample in a study of early stage breast cancer tumors. The data were produced by immunoSEQ multiplex PCR, yet TCRdb's version contains in-frame clones alone and is incomplete. The sample consists of some 48,000 clones, about 80% of them appearing once. Input material: blood. The receptors originated from a person aged 50-59 years with breast cancer. Each CDR3 is given with its conserved first and last residue. The order of the fields is J gene, V gene, clone size, D gene, CDR3 DNA, CDR3 protein. A D gene is named only where the DNA matches it firmly. Clone size appears in some rows only: once, few, many, or a class for an expanded clone.

TRBJ2-3,TRBV15,.,.,TGTGCCACCAGCAGACCCATTGGACGGATGAGGGCTAGCACAGATACGCAGTATTTT,CATSRPIGRMRASTDTQYF
TRBJ2-4,TRBV7-2,.,.,TGTGCCAGCAGTCCCGCCGGGACATTAGCCAAAAACATTCAGTACTTC,CASSPAGTLAKNIQYF
TRBJ2-1,TRBV5-6,few,.,TGTGCCAGCAGCTTGGGACCTTGGAGCTACAATGAGCAGTTCTTC,CASSLGPWSYNEQFF
TRBJ1-2,TRBV2,.,TRBD1,TGTGCCAGCAGTCGAGAGGGGGCTGTCTATGGCTACACCTTC,CASSREGAVYGYTF
TRBJ1-1,TRBV29-1,once,TRBD1,TGCAGCGTCCACGTGGGATGGACAGGGCTGAACACTGAAGCTTTCTTT,CSVHVGWTGLNTEAFF
TRBJ2-3,TRBV19,.,.,TGTGCCAGTAGTACCAGGTTTACAGATACGCAGTATTTT,CASSTRFTDTQYF
TRBJ2-7,TRBV19,.,TRBD1,TGTGCCAGTAGTCGTGCACGGACAGGTTACGAGCAGTACTTC,CASSRARTGYEQYF
TRBJ2-1,TRBV7-2,.,.,TGTGCCAGCAGCTTACTCCGGACAGCACAGATAAGATACAATGAGCAGTTCTTC,CASSLLRTAQIRYNEQFF
TRBJ1-6,TRBV28,.,.,TGTGCCAGCAGTTTATGGAATGTGAGACAGACATCACCCCTCCACTTT,CASSLWNVRQTSPLHF
TRBJ2-5,TRBV7-2,.,.,TGTGCCAGCAGCTTAAACCGGGGCAAGACCCAGTACTTC,CASSLNRGKTQYF
TRBJ2-7,TRBV10-2,.,.,TGCGCCAGCAGTCCGTCGCCCATATCCTCCTACGAGCAGTACTTC,CASSPSPISSYEQYF
TRBJ1-1,TRBV5-4,.,.,TGTGCCAGCAGAGACGAGGGAGGGGTGAACACTGAAGCTTTCTTT,CASRDEGGVNTEAFF
TRBJ1-4,TRBV6-6,.,.,TGTGCCAGCACTCTCAGGGGTGAAAAACTGTTTTTT,CASTLRGEKLFF
TRBJ2-3,TRBV28,.,.,TGTGCCAGCAGTTTATCCCCGACCTATACGCAGTATTTT,CASSLSPTYTQYF
TRBJ2-2,TRBV4-1,.,.,TGCGCCAGCAGCCAAGAAGGGGGCGGGGGGAGCACCGGGGAGCTGTTTTTT,CASSQEGGGGSTGELFF
TRBJ2-3,TRBV5-1,.,.,TGCGCCAGCAGCTTGGTGGCGGATTCTAGCACAGATACGCAGTATTTT,CASSLVADSSTDTQYF
TRBJ2-1,TRBV10-3,.,.,TGTGCCATCAGTGTGGTGGGGGCCGGGGGGAATGAGCAGTTCTTC,CAISVVGAGGNEQFF
TRBJ2-7,TRBV28,.,.,TGTGCCAGCAGTCTGCTGGGGGGAGGATACGACGAGCAGTACTTC,CASSLLGGGYDEQYF
TRBJ1-4,TRBV4-3,.,.,TGCGCCAGCAGCCATACGGGGGCAACTAATGAAAAACTGTTTTTT,CASSHTGATNEKLFF
TRBJ1-1,TRBV2,.,.,TGTGCCAGCAACCACAGGGTAGGGGTCACTGAAGCTTTCTTT,CASNHRVGVTEAFF
TRBJ2-7,TRBV11-2,.,.,TGTGCCAGCAGCAAAAACCGGTACGAGCAGTACTTC,CASSKNRYEQYF
TRBJ2-7,TRBV9,.,TRBD2,TGTGCCAGCAGCCCGCGGGGGGCCACCTACGAGCAGTACTTC,CASSPRGATYEQYF
TRBJ1-2,TRBV9,.,.,TGTGCCAGCAGCCCCTACTTTGCAGGGGATGGCTACACCTTC,CASSPYFAGDGYTF
TRBJ1-1,TRBV30,.,TRBD1,TGTGCCTGGAGTCCCCAGGGGGGACCGAACACTGAAGCTTTCTTT,CAWSPQGGPNTEAFF
TRBJ2-3,TRBV7-9,once,TRBD2,TGTGCCAGCAGACCACTAGCGGGGGAGTCTGGAAATACGCAGTATTTT,CASRPLAGESGNTQYF
TRBJ1-1,TRBV27,.,.,TGTGCCAGCAGTATGGGGGGACCGCCGACGAACACTGAAGCTTTCTTT,CASSMGGPPTNTEAFF